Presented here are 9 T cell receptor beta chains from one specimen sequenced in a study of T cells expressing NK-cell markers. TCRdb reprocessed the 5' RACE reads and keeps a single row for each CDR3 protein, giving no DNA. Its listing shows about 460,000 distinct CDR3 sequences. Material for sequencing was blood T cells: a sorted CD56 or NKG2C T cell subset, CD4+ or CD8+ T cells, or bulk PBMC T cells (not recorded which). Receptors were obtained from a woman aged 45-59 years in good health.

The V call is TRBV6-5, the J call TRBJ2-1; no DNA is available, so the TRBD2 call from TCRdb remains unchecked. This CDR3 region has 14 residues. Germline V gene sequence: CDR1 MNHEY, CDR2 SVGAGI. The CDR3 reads CASRRLAGEQEQFF.

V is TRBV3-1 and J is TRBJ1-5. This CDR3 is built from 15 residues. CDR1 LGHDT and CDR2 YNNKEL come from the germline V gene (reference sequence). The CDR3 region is CASSQGRASNQPQHF.

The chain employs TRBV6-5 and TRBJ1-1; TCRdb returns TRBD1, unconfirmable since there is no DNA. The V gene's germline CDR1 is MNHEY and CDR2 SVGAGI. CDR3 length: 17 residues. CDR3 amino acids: CASSYSFGDTYNTEAFF.

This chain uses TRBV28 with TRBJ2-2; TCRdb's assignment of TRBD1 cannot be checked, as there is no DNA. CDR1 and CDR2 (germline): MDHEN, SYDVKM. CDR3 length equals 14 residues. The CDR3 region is CASSPLDHTGELFF.

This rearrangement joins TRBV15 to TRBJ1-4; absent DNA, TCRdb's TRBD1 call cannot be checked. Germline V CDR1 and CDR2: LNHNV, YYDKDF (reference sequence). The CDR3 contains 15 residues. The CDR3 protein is CATSKTQGNNEKLFF.

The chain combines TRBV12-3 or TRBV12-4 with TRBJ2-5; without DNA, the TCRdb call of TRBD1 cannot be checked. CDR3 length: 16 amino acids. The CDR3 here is CASSPLTRTLGETQYF.

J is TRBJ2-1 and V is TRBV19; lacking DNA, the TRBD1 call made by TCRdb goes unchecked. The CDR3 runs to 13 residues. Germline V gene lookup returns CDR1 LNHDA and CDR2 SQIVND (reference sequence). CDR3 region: CASSITGFHEQFF.

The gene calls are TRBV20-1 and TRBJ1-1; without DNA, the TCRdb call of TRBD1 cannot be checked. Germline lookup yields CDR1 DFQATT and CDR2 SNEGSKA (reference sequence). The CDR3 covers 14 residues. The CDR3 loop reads CSARARGYNTEAFF.

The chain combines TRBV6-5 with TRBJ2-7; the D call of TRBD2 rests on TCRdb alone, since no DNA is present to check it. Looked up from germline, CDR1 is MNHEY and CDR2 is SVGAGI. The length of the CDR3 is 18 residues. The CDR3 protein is CASSFSGLAGGLAYEQYF.